This T cell receptor beta chain originates from a study of cytomegalovirus exposure and HLA in healthy donors (TCRdb year 2017). Describing the broader study: In an earlier analysis of fewer than 750 of the donors, 250 to 350 Gb of sequence data and 117 million unique TCR beta sequences from about 180 million T cells were reported. Roughly 300 gigabases of sequencing data and roughly 80 million unique TCR sequences made up an early release that covered several hundred HLA-typed donors. Of the roughly 400 genotyped donors, more than 75% were placed in the genetic ancestry cluster associated with self-reported Caucasian donors. The aim of the study was to test whether cataloging public T cell receptors could identify signatures of past pathogen exposure. The T cell repertoires of roughly 660 subjects were profiled by immunosequencing and related to cytomegalovirus serostatus. In addition to the first cohort of 666 subjects, a separate validation cohort of approximately 120 different subjects was used. High-throughput TCR immunosequencing, statistical association of individual TCRs with disease status, and machine learning were combined to predict cytomegalovirus infection status. A later analysis re-analyzed previously published TCR beta repertoires from 666 donors and added high-resolution HLA genotyping to study TCR occurrence patterns. In the later analysis, no new phenotypic data were used to find candidate immune exposures; instead, reliance was placed on TCR beta sequences and their occurrence across donors. An earlier analysis of several hundred of the donors applied high-throughput TCR beta sequencing to assess whether each TCR beta V gene segment acted as functional or pseudogenic. Alongside the repertoire data, information on donor age, sex, ethnicity and CMV serostatus was compiled. In a later genetic analysis, genome-wide SNP genotypes for about three fifths of the roughly 670 donors were used, and that subset was treated as a discovery cohort. All discovery cohort repertoires had been generated on a single sequencing platform. Class I and class II HLA loci were covered by the typing at four-digit resolution. The number of typed donors differed by locus: about 620-640 for A, B, C, DRB1 and DQB1; some 500 for DQA1; about 600 for DPA1; and about 470 for DPB1. Several DR-DQ haplotypes were handled as single units for association and clustering, since linkage in the cohort was strong. On average, about 240,000 unique TCR beta nucleotide sequences were sequenced per donor among more than 350 genotyped donors of the cohort, with around 19% of those sequences being non-productive. Summary of the overall study and its limitations: In a later analysis, most CMV-associated TCR beta chains were found to appear HLA-restricted, with HLA associations seemingly driven largely by CMV exposure. Only TCR beta chains were sequenced in this cohort, and the absence of alpha or paired-chain data limited detectable features. A later analysis reported that several top co-occurrence clusters appeared linked to parvovirus B19, influenza, CMV and Epstein-Barr virus. An association between a missense DCLRE1C variant and V-gene and J-gene trimming of TCR beta chains was found in a later genetic analysis and replicated in an independent cohort. A later analysis found that HLA-associated TCR beta chains were more clonally expanded and had lower generation probabilities than equally common non-associated chains. Because the 87-base-pair reads could not distinguish some IMGT-functional V segments, including TRBV6-2 and TRBV6-3, those segments were excluded. Because HLA typing was missing for some donors at each locus, association tests included only the typed subset. It was suggested by the authors that the approach could potentially be generalized to other disease states and immunological phenotypes. Most TCR sequences were observed very rarely across donors, whereas some public TCRs were present in many individuals. Because counts were too low, about 17 rarely observed V segments, including chromosome 9 orphons, were excluded from the earlier analysis of 587 of the donors. Sequencing depth was assumed to be roughly uniform across donors in the presence/absence analyses, though that assumption may not hold. The only immune exposure information available for the cohort was CMV serostatus. According to a later genetic analysis, donors in an Asian-associated ancestry cluster had fewer N-insertions in productive TCRs than the approximately 630-donor mean. In vitro tests confirmed that a few of the cytomegalovirus-associated TCR beta chains recognize cytomegalovirus antigens. A cluster of highly shared sequence variants was judged likely to be a technical artifact of the sequencing pipeline. In an earlier analysis of a few hundred of the donors, most TCR beta V segments were observed in productive rearrangements about 90% or about 30% of the time, broadly matching IMGT annotations. Cytomegalovirus status was reported to be diagnosed by the classifier with high specificity and sensitivity in both the original and validation cohorts. At a false discovery rate of 0.05, a later analysis linked fewer than 20,000 TCR beta sequences to specific HLA alleles. Linkage disequilibrium might explain the correlated functional status among segregating V segments, but an unknown experimental factor could not be ruled out. Assigning TCR associations to individual alleles was difficult when HLA alleles, especially DR and DQ, strongly co-occurred. In a later analysis, TCR association rates were found to vary across HLA loci, with the most associated TCRs seen for DRB1 alleles and the fewest for HLA-C alleles. A further reported finding was that TCR beta sequences accurately predicted the HLA-A and HLA-B alleles for most subjects in the first cohort. In the study, around 160 TCR beta chains were listed as associated with cytomegalovirus.

There are 16 amino acids in the CDR3, from cysteine to phenylalanine inclusive. Just CDR3 DNA is preserved here, 48 bases in frame from base 1. Via the germline V gene, CDR1 is SGHRS and CDR2 YFSETQ. The germline V and J ends show losses of 7 bases and 0 bases respectively, and no gene match explains 7 bases of the junction. Libraries were made using the immunoSEQ multiplex PCR assay. The multiplex PCR relied on a mix of 60 forward primers for TCR Vbeta segments and 13 reverse primers for TCR Jbeta segments. Amplification of the CDR3 region of rearranged TCR beta genes was performed with a multiplex PCR assay on genomic DNA. On the Illumina HiSeq System, the amplified TCR beta libraries were sequenced as 87-base-pair reads. Processing in the source paper ran as follows. A later analysis tallied 75 million to 85 million unique TCR beta chains across the approximately 670 repertoires, and around 9.9 million of those chains were shared by two or more donors. Raw reads were error-corrected and collapsed into unique sequences by a nearest-neighbor algorithm in which closely related sequences were merged to remove PCR and sequencing errors. To assign V, D and J gene segments, CDR3 sequences were aligned to IMGT reference sequences. For a sequence to be retained, at least a six-nucleotide match to both a V gene segment and a J gene segment was required. Rearrangements were called productive when the CDR3 lacked stop codons and stayed in frame with V and J; all others were non-productive. Following IMGT convention, CDR3 was defined as the stretch from the second conserved V-encoded cysteine to the conserved J-encoded phenylalanine. Sequences without an unambiguous match to a single V gene segment were excluded from the earlier analysis of 450 to 750 of the donors. In an earlier analysis of 587 of the donors, V segments were called functional above 56.7% productive rearrangements and were called segregating when the between-donor standard deviation exceeded 5%. A statistical classification framework was developed to diagnose cytomegalovirus status using the catalog of TCR beta chain sequences. In a later analysis, TCR nucleotide sequences were compared against IMGT/GENE-DB human TR gene sequences so that V and J genes could be assigned. In a later analysis, CDR3 sequences and most-parsimonious VDJ recombination scenarios were assigned using the TCRdist pipeline. A later analysis defined each TCR beta chain by its CDR3 amino acid sequence plus V-gene family, and excluded reads lacking a unique V-gene family. As a way to deal with suspected cross-contamination and a sequencing artifact, a later analysis dropped over 550 nucleotide sequences that were highly shared and had low generation probability. A later analysis calculated a clonal expansion index for each public chain from normalized within-repertoire ranks of inferred template counts. Generation probabilities in a later analysis came from a VDJ recombination model fitted to out-of-frame rearrangements, and those results were checked against IGoR. In a later analysis, TCR-TCR, TCR-HLA and TCR-CMV co-occurrence was scored with hypergeometric tests, and a repertoire-size bias correction was applied to TCR pairs. In a later analysis, false discovery rates were estimated by permuting HLA or CMV assignments 20 times. In a later analysis, co-occurring TCRs were grouped using DBSCAN, and TCRdist sequence similarity was added for clustering within HLA-allele-positive subsets. Co-occurrence clustering excluded repertoires with fewer than 30,000 or more than 120,000 public chains, plus five with anomalous nucleotide sharing. In its TCRdb copy, this immuneACCESS table keeps in-frame sequences only and misses some clones. Where compared with another copy, unresolved V genes explain less than half of these, and the others have no known cause. V, J and clone size were drawn from that table, and D and trimming were deduced from the DNA. The sample has 110,000 or so clones on record, about four fifths of them singletons. Of the sample, 2.5% falls within the top ten clones.

The cohort comprised some 680 healthy bone marrow donors. All cohort members were sampled while nominally healthy, although unrecorded immune exposures were likely present. The donor tested CMV seronegative, placing the donor among the approximately 360 seronegative members of the cohort. A peripheral blood sample was provided by each donor, and peripheral blood mononuclear cells were used for TCR beta sequencing. Genomic DNA extraction from the blood cell samples was performed with the Qiagen DNeasy Blood Extraction Kit. Details on this clone: Its antigen remains unidentified. No quality values exist for individual bases; no much larger clone is one base distant.

The sample taken for sequencing was PBMCs. This sequence originates from a woman aged 18-29 years in good health and CMV-seronegative. This chain is built from TRBV5-1 and TRBJ2-3, with 11 middle bases fitting TRBD2. In nucleotides, the sequence is TGCGCCAGCCGCAGACTAGCGGGGCCTAGCACAGATACGCAGTATTTT. Translation gives CASRRLAGPSTDTQYF.